This T cell receptor (beta chain) derives from a study of cytomegalovirus exposure and HLA in healthy donors. Whole-study context: The 500 to 750 first-cohort repertoires and the approximately 110 validation repertoires shared the same platform, a later analysis reported. Findings of the study overall: The study designated 150 to 200 TCR beta chains cytomegalovirus-associated. In the 120 or so validation repertoires, about 94% of cluster scores exceeded 0, per a later analysis.

Separate from the approximately 700-subject first cohort was the approximately 120-subject validation cohort, to which the donors belonged. This CDR3 is built from 13 residues. Trimming took off 3 bases at V and 4 bases at J, with 10 bases between the two ends. CDR1 is SGHRS and CDR2 is YFSETQ in the germline V gene. Method: immunoSEQ multiplex PCR; TCRdb's copy keeps in-frame clones and lacks some. The profile shows fewer than 300,000 clones, more than 75% of them singletons. As for this clone: Its antigen remains unknown.

The V gene is TRBV5-1, the J gene TRBJ1-2; D not certain. The TCR sequence derives from a woman aged 18-29 years in good health and CMV-seronegative. Sequencing was performed on PBMCs. CDR3 sequence reads: CASSSGDPYGYTF. CDR3 sequence (DNA): TGCGCCAGCAGCTCCGGAGATCCCTATGGCTACACCTTC. Full variable domain (missing parts from reference TRBV5-1 and TRBJ1-2): KAGVTQTPRYLIKTRGQQVTLSCSPISGHRSVSWYQQTPGQGLQFLFEYFSETQRNKGNFPGRFSGRQFSNSRSEMNVSTLELGDSALYLCASSSGDPYGYTFGSGTRLTVV.